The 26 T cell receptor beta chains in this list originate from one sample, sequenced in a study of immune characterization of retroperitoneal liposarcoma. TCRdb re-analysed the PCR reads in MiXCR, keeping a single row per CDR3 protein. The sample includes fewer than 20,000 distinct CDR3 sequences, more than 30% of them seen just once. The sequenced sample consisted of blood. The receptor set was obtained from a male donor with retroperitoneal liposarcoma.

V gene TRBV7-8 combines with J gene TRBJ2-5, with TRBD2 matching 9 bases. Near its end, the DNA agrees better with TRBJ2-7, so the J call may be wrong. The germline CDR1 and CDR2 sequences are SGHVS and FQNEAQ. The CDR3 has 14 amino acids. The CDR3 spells CASSLREGIYEQYF. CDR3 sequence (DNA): TGTGCCAGCAGCTTGCGGGAGGGAATCTACGAGCAGTACTTC.

The DNA for the CDR3 is TGTGCCAGCAGCCGTGTCTCAAACACTGAAGCTTTCTTT. It specifies CASSRVSNTEAFF. The chain joins TRBV6-1 to TRBJ1-1; D gene ambiguous. The CDR3 has 13 residues. Deletions cut 6 bases from V and 2 bases from J, with 10 bases between. Germline-derived CDR1 and CDR2 are MNHNS and SASEGT.

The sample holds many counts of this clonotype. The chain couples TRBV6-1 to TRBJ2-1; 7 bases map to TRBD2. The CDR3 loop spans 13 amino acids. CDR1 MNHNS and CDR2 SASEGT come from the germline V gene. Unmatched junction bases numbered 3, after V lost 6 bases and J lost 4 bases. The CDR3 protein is CASRTSPYNEQFF. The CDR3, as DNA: TGTGCCAGCAGGACTAGCCCGTACAATGAGCAGTTCTTC.

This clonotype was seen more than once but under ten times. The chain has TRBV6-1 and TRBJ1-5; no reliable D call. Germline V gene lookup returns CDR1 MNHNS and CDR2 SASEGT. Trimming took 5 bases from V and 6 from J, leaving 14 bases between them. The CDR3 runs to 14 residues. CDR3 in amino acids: CASSYGEGSQPQHF. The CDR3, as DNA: TGTGCCAGCAGTTACGGGGAAGGGAGTCAGCCCCAGCATTTT.

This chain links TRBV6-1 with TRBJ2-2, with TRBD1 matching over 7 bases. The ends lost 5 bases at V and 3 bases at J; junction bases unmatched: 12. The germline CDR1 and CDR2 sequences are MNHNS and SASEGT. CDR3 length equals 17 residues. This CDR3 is CASSQSRDSSYTGELFF. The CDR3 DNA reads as TGTGCCAGCAGTCAGTCTCGGGACAGCTCATACACCGGGGAGCTGTTTTTT.

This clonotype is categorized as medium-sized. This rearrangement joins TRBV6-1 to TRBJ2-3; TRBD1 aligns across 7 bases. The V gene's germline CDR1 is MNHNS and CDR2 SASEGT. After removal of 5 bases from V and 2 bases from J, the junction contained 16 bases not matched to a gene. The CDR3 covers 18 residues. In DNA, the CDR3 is TGTGCCAGCAGTTCCGGTGACAGGGAGACGGGTTTCACAGATACGCAGTATTTT. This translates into CASSSGDRETGFTDTQYF.

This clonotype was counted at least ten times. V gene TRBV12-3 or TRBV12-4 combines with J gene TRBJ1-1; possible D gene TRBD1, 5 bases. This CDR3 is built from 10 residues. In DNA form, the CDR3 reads TGTGTCACCCGGGGCCCTGAAGCTTTCTTT. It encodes CVTRGPEAFF.

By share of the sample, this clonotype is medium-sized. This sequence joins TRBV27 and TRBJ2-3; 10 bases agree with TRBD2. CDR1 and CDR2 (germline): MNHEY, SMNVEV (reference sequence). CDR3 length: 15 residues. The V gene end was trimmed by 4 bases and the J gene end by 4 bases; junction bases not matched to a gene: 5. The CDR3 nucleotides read TGTGCCAGCAGTTCGCTAGCGGGAGTTGCAGATACGCAGTATTTT. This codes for CASSSLAGVADTQYF.

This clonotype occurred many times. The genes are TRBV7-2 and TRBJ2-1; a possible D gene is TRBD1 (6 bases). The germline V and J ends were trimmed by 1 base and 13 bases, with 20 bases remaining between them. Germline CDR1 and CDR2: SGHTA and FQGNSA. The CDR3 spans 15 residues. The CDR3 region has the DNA TGTGCCAGCAGCTTAGGGGGACATCAAGGGGAGACCCAGTTCTTC. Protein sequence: CASSLGGHQGETQFF.

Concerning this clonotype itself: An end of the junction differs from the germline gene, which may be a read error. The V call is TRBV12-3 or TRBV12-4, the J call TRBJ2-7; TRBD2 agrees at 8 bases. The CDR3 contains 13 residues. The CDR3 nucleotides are TGTGCCAGCAGGCCACGGGGGGGTGGCGAGAAGTACTTC. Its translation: CASRPRGGGEKYF.

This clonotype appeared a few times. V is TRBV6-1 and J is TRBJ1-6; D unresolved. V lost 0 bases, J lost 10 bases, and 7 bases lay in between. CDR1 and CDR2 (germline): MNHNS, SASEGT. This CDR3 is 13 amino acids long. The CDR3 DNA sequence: TGTGCCAGCAGTGAAGCTCTCTCCTCACCCCTCCACTTT. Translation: CASSEALSSPLHF.

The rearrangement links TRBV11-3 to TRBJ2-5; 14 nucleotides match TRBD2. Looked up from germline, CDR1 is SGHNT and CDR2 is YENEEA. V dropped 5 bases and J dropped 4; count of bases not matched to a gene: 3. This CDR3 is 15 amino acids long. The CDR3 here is CASSPGLAGAETQYF. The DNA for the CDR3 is TGTGCCAGCAGCCCGGGACTAGCGGGAGCAGAGACCCAGTACTTC.

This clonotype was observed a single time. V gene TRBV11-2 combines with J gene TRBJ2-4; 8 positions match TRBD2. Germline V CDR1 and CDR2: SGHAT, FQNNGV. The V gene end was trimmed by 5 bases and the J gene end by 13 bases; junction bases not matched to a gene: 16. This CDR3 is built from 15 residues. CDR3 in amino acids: CASSPRRGDGNEQYF. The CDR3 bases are TGTGCCAGCAGCCCACGGCGGGGGGATGGTAATGAGCAGTACTTC.

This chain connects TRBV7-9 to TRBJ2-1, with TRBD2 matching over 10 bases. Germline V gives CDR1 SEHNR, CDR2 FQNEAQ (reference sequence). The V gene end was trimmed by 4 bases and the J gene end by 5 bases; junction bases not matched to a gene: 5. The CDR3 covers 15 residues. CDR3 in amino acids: CASSSAGGRHNEQFF. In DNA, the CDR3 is TGTGCCAGCAGCTCAGCGGGAGGGAGGCACAATGAGCAGTTCTTC.

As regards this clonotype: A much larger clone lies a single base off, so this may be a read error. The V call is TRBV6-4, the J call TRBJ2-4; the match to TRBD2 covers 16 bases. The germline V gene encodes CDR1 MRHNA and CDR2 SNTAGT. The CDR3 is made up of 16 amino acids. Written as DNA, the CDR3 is TGTGCCAGCAGCCGGGGACTAGCGGGAGGGCCGGGTGAGCAGCTCTTC. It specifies CASSRGLAGGPGEQLF.

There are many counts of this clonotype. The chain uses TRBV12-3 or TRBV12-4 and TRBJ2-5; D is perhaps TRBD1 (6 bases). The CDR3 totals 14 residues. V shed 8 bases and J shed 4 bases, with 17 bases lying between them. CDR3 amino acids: CASGFRGGGETQYF. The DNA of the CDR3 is TGTGCCAGCGGATTCAGGGGTGGGGGAGAGACCCAGTACTTC.

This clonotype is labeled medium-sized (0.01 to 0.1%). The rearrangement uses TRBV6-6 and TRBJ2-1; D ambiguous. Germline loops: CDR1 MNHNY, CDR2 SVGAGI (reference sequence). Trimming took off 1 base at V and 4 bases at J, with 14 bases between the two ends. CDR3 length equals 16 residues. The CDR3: CASSYLAESAYNEQFF. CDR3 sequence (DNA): TGTGCCAGCAGTTACTTGGCTGAGTCGGCTTACAATGAGCAGTTCTTC.

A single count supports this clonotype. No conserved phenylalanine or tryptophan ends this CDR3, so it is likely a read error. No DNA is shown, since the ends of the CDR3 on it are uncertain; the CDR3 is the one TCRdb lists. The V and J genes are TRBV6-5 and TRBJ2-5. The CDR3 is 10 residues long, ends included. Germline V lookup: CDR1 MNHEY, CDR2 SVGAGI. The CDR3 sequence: CASRRWGSTS.

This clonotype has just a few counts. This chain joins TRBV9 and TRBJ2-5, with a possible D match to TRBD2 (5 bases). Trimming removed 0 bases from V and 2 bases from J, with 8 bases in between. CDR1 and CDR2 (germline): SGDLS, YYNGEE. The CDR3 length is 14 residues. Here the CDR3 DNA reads TGTGCCAGCAGCGTAGGAGCGGAGCAAGAGACCCAGTACTTC. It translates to CASSVGAEQETQYF.

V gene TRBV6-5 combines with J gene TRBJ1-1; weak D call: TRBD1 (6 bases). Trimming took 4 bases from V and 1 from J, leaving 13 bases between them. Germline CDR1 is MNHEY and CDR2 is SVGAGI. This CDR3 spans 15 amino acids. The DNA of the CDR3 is TGTGCCAGCAGTTCGAGGGGGAGGAGGAACACTGAAGCTTTCTTT. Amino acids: CASSSRGRRNTEAFF.

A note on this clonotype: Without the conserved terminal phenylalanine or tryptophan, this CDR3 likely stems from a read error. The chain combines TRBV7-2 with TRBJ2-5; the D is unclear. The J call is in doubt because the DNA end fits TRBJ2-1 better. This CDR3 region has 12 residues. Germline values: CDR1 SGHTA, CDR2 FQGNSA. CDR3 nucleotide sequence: TGTGCCAGCAGCTTAGGATATTACGAGCAGTTCCCC. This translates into CASSLGYYEQFP.

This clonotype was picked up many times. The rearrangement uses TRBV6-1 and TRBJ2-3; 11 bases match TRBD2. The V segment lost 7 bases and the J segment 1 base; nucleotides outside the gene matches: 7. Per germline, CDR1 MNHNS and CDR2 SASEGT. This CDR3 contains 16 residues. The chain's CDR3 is CASISLAGGRTDTQYF. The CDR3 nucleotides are TGTGCCAGCATAAGCCTAGCGGGAGGTCGCACAGATACGCAGTATTTT.

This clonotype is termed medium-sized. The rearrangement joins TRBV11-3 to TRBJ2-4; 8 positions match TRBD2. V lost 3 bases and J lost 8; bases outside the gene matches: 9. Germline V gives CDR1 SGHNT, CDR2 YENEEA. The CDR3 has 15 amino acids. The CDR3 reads CASSFSSGSGDIQYF. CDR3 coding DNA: TGTGCCAGCAGCTTTTCGAGCGGGAGTGGGGACATTCAGTACTTC.

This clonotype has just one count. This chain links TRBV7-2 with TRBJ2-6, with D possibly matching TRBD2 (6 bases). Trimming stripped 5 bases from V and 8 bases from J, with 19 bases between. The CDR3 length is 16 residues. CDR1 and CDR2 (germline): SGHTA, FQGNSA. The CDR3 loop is CASSPRRGPGSNVLTF. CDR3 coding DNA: TGTGCCAGCAGCCCAAGGCGGGGTCCAGGGTCCAACGTCCTGACTTTC.

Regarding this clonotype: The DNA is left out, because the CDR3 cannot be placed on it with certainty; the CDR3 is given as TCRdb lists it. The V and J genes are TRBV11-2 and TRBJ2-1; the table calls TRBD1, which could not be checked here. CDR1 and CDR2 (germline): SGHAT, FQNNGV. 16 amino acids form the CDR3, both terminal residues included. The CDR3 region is CARSLVVGTGNLEPFF.

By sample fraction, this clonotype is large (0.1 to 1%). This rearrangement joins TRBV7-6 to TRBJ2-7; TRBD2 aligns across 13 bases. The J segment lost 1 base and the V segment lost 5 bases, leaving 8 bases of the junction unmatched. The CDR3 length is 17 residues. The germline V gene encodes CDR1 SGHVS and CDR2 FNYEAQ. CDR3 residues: CASSTTSGGSMSYEQYF. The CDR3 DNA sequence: TGTGCCAGCAGCACGACTAGCGGGGGGTCCATGTCCTACGAGCAGTACTTC.